This T cell receptor beta chain came from a study of cytomegalovirus exposure and HLA in healthy donors. Points from the study as a whole: Later work found most CMV-associated TCR beta chains apparently HLA-restricted.

This clone was counted between two and nine times. The antigen is not known. PCR used 60 Vbeta primers and 13 Jbeta primers. Libraries were prepared by immunoSEQ multiplex PCR; TCRdb keeps only in-frame clonotypes and omits some of them. The data hold 150,000 or so clones, with 60% to 80% observed a single time. The specimen sequenced was PBMCs. This receptor was obtained from a man aged 50-60 years in good health and CMV-seropositive.

CDR3 in DNA: TGTGCCAGCAGTTACTCGGGCAGTAGTAATGAAAAACTGTTTTTT. This encodes CASSYSGSSNEKLFF. The chain joins TRBV6-5 to TRBJ1-4; D uncertain. V lost 0 bases and J lost 4, with 9 bases in between. This CDR3 spans 15 amino acids. The germline gives CDR1 MNHEY, CDR2 SVGAGI.